Listed below are T cell receptor beta chains from one sample, sequenced in a study of T-cell memory formation after mild COVID-19. TCRdb fed the 5' RACE reads into MiXCR, producing one record per CDR3 protein. The table shows more than 110,000 distinct CDR3 sequences, with approximately 25% occurring only once. Sequences were obtained from PBMCs or a T cell subset sorted from them (not recorded which). The receptors originated from an adult woman who had mild COVID-19 (a few samples of this study predate the infection). Cell type and time point are not known. The conserved cysteine and the conserved F or W are not part of the CDR3 here.

V	J	CDR3
TRBV3-1	TRBJ1-1	ASSPLPGDTEAF
TRBV7-9	TRBJ1-1	ASSSVAGYTEAF
TRBV7-9	TRBJ2-1	ASSPTRGASSSYNEQF
TRBV24-1	TRBJ2-2	ATTDRGLAGGGTGELF
TRBV29-1	TRBJ1-1	SVVDRSGTEAF
TRBV20-1	TRBJ1-5	SARDLSDQPQH
TRBV15	TRBJ1-1	ATSSTIGQVWPTEAF
TRBV20-1	TRBJ2-7	SARDRTGISSYEQY
TRBV6-5	TRBJ2-6	ASSYWPWVSNSGANVLT
TRBV7-8	TRBJ2-3	ASSLGLAGPGADTQY
TRBV9	TRBJ2-1	ASSVVGGAGSYNEQF